Below are 10 T cell receptor beta chains sequenced from a single sample in a study of control samples from healthy donors and cancer patients. This table comes from immunoSEQ multiplex PCR, and its TCRdb copy is limited to in-frame clones, with some not included. The sample contains 150,000 to 200,000 clones, around nine tenths of which appear only once. Sequencing was carried out using blood. These receptor sequences come from a man in his thirties or forties in good health.

The V call is TRBV27, the J call TRBJ2-7; D could derive from TRBD1 or TRBD2 (5 bases each). The V end was cut by 4 bases, the J end by 2 bases, with 15 bases between. This CDR3 is built from 15 residues. Germline lookup yields CDR1 MNHEY and CDR2 SMNVEV (reference sequence). CDR3 sequence reads: CASSSWGSPPYEQYF. The CDR3 DNA follows: TGTGCCAGCAGTTCTTGGGGGAGCCCACCCTACGAGCAGTACTTC.

In the case of this clone: The junction shows a germline mismatch at one end, possibly a read error. V usage is TRBV6-2 or TRBV6-3 and J usage is TRBJ2-1; D ambiguous. The length of the CDR3 is 15 residues. Germline V gene lookup returns CDR1 MNHEY and CDR2 SVGEGT. CDR3 sequence reads: CASSDSWAIGDEQFF. The CDR3 DNA reads as TGTGCCAGCAGTGACTCTTGGGCTATCGGCGATGAGCAGTTCTTC.

The rearrangement uses TRBV7-6 and TRBJ2-7; D assignment may be TRBD1 or TRBD2 (5 bases each). Germline lookup yields CDR1 SGHVS and CDR2 FNYEAQ. The V and J ends lost 5 bases and 3 bases respectively, with 17 bases between them. This CDR3 comprises 15 residues. The CDR3 DNA sequence: TGTGCCAGCAGCCTCCCACCGGGACCCAACTACGAGCAGTACTTC. Amino acids: CASSLPPGPNYEQYF.

The chain combines TRBV7-8 with TRBJ2-3; D is undetermined. Germline V lookup: CDR1 SGHVS, CDR2 FQNEAQ. This CDR3 is built from 15 residues. Between the trimmed V and J ends, which lost 5 bases and 4 bases, there was a span of 16 bases. The CDR3 coding sequence is TGTGCCAGCAGCCCATGGCGCGCCCCCCCAGATACGCAGTATTTT. This translates into CASSPWRAPPDTQYF.

The chain combines TRBV11-2 with TRBJ1-2; D is possibly TRBD1 (5 bases). CDR1 is SGHAT, CDR2 FQNNGV, per germline. This CDR3 is 13 amino acids long. V gave up 5 bases and J gave up 4 bases, with 11 bases separating them. The CDR3 sequence is CASSPSGGYGYTF. The CDR3 DNA follows: TGTGCCAGCAGCCCTTCGGGGGGCTATGGCTACACCTTC.

The chain uses TRBV7-9 and TRBJ1-2; D is possibly TRBD1 (5 bases). The length of the CDR3 is 12 residues. V was cut by 1 base and J by 8 bases, with 8 bases left in between. CDR1 and CDR2 from the germline V gene are SEHNR and FQNEAQ (reference sequence). CDR3 nucleotide sequence: TGTGCCAGCAGCTTAGGGGGGGAAGGCTACACCTTC. The encoded protein is CASSLGGEGYTF.

The chain has TRBV10-3 and TRBJ2-3; D may correspond to TRBD1 or TRBD2 (6 bases each). Germline CDR1 is ENHRY and CDR2 is SYGVKD. This CDR3 has 14 residues. The germline V and J ends were trimmed by 6 bases and 1 base, with 11 bases remaining between them. The CDR3 region has the DNA TGTGCCATCAGAGGGGGGCGCGGCACAGATACGCAGTATTTT. It is translated as CAIRGGRGTDTQYF.

V gene TRBV9 combines with J gene TRBJ2-7; 7 bases align to TRBD2. In germline, CDR1 is SGDLS, CDR2 YYNGEE. J was trimmed by 13 bases and V by 0 bases; bases with no gene match: 10. The CDR3 spans 13 residues. The CDR3 DNA follows: TGTGCCAGCAGCGTAGACCTGGCCGGGAGGCTCTACTTC. Translating it yields CASSVDLAGRLYF.

This clone was counted a single time. This chain uses TRBV12-3 or TRBV12-4 with TRBJ1-2, with 8 bases lining up with TRBD1. V was pared by 3 bases and J by 8 bases, with 5 bases of the junction left unmatched. The CDR3 totals 13 residues. In DNA, the CDR3 is TGTGCCAGCAGTTTGGGGACAGGCGGGGGCTACACCTTC. This gives the protein CASSLGTGGGYTF.

The J gene is TRBJ2-2, the V gene TRBV5-4; D is perhaps TRBD1 or TRBD2 (5 bases each). V was cut by 4 bases and J by 1 base, with 14 bases left in between. The V gene's germline CDR1 is SGHNT and CDR2 YYREEE (reference sequence). The CDR3 sequence is 16 residues long. The CDR3, as DNA: TGTGCCAGCAGCGACGGGACCCTGTTGAACACCGGGGAGCTGTTTTTT. Its protein product is CASSDGTLLNTGELFF.